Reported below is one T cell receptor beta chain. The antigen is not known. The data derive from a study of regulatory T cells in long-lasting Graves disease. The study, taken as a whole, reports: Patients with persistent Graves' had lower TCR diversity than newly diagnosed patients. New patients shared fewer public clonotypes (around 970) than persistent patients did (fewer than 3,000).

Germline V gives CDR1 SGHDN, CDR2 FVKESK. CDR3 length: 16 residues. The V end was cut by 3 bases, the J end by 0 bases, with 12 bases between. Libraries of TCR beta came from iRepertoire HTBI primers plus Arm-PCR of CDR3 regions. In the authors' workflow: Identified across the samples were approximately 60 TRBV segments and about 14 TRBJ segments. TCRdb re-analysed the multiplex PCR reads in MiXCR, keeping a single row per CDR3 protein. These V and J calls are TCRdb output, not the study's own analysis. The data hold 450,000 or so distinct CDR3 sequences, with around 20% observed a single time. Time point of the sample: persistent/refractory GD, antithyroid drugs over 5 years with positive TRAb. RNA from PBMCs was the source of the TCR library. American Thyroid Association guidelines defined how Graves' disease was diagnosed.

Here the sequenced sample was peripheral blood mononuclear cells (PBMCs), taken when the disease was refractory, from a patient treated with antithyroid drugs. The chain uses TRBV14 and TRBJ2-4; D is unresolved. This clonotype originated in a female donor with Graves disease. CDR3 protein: CASSQGAVLAKNIQYF. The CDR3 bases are TGTGCCAGCAGCCAGGGCGCGGTTCTAGCCAAAAACATTCAGTACTTC.